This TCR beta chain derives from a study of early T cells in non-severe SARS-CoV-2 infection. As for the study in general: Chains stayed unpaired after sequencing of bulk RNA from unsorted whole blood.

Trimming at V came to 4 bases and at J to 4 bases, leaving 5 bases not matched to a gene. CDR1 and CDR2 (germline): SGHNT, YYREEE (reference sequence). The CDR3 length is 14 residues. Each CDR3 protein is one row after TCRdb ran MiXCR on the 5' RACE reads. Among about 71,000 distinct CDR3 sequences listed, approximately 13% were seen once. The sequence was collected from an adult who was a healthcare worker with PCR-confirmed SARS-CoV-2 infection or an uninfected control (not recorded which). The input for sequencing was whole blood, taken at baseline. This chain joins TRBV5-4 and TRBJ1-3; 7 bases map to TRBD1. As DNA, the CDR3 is TGTGCCAGCAGCGATGACAGGGCCGGAAACACCATATATTTT. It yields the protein CASSDDRAGNTIYF.